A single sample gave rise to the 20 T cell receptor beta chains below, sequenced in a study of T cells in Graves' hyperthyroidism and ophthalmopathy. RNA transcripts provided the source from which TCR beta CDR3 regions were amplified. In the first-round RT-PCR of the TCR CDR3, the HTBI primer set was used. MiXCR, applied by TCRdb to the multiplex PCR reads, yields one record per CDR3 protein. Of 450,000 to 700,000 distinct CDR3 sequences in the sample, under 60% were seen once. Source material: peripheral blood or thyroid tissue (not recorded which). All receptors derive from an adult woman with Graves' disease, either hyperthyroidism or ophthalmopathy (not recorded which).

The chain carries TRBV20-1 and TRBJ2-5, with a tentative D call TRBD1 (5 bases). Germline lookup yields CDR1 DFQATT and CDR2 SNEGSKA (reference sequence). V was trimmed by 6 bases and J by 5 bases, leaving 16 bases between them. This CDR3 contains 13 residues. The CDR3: CSAPKGPWETQYF. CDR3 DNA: TGCAGTGCCCCTAAGGGGCCTTGGGAGACCCAGTACTTC.

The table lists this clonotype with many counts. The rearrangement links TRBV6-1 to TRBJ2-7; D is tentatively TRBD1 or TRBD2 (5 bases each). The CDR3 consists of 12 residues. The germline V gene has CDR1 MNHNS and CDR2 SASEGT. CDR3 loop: CVLRGTNYEQYF. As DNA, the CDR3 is TGTGTCCTGAGAGGGACGAACTACGAGCAGTACTTC.

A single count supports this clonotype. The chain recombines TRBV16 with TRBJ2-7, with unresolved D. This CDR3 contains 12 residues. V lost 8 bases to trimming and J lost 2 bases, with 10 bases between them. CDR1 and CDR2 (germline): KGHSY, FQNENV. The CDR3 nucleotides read TGTGCCAGCCGATATGGGACCTACGAGCAGTACTTC. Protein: CASRYGTYEQYF. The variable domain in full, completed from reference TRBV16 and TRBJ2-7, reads GEEVAQTPKHLVRGEGQKAKLYCAPIKGHSYVFWYQQVLKNEFKFLISFQNENVFDETGMPKERFSAKCLPNSPCSLEIQATKLEDSAVYFCASRYGTYEQYFGPGTRLTVT.

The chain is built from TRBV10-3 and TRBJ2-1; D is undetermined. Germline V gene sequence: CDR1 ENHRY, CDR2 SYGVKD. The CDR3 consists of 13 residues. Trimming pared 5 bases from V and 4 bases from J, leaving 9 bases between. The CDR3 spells CAISKDAYNEQFF. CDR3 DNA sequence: TGTGCCATCAGTAAAGACGCATACAATGAGCAGTTCTTC.

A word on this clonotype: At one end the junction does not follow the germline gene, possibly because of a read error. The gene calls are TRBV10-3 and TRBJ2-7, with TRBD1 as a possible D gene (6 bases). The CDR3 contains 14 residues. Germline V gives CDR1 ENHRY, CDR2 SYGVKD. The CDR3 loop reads CATLRQGLSYKQYF. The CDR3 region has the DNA TGTGCCACCCTACGTCAGGGGTTATCCTACAAGCAGTACTTC.

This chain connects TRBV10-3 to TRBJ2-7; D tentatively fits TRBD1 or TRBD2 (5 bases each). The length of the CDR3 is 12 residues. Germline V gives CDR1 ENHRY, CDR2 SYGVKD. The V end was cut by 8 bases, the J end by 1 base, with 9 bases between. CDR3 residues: CAIGGQSYEQYF. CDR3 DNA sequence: TGTGCCATCGGGGGTCAGTCCTACGAGCAGTACTTC.

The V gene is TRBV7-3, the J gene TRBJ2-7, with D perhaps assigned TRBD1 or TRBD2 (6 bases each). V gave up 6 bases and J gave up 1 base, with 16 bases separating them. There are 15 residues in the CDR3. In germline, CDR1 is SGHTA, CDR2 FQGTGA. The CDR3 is CASSYALGGSYEQYF. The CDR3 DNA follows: TGTGCCAGCAGTTACGCTTTAGGGGGGTCCTACGAGCAGTACTTC.

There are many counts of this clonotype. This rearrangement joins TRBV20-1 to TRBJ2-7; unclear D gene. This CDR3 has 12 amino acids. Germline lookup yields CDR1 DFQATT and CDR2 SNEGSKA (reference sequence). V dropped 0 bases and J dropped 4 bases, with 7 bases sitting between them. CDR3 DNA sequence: TGCAGTGCTAGAGATGATAGTTACGAGCAGTACTTC. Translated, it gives CSARDDSYEQYF.

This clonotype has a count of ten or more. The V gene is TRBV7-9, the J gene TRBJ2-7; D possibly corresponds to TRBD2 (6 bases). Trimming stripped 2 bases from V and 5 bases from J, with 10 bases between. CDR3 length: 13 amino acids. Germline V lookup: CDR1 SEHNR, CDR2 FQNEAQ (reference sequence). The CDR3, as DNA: TGTGCCAGCAGCTTACGGGGGTATAACGAGCAGTACTTC. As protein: CASSLRGYNEQYF.

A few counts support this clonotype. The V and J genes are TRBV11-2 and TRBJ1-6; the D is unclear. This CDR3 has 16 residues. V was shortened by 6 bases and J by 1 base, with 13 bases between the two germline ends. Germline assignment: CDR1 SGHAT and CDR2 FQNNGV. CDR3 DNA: TGTGCCAGCAGAATTTGGTTGGGGTCCTATAATTCACCCCTCCACTTT. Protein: CASRIWLGSYNSPLHF.

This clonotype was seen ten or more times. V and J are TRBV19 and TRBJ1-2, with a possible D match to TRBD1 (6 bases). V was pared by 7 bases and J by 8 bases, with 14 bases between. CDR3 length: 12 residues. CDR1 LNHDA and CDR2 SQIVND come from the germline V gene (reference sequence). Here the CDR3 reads CASTQGNGGYTF. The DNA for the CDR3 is TGTGCCAGTACTCAGGGGAATGGGGGCTACACCTTC.

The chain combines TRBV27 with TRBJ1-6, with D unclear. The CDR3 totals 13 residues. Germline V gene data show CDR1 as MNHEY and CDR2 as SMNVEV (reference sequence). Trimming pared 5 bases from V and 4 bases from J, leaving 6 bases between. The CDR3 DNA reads TGTGCCAGCAGTCGGCGTTATAATTCACCCCTCCACTTT. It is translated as CASSRRYNSPLHF.

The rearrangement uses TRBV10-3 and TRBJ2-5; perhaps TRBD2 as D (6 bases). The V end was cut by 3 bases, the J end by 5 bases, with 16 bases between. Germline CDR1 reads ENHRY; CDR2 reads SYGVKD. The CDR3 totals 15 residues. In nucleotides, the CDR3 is TGTGCCATCAGTGATTGGGGCGGGATGATGGAGACCCAGTACTTC. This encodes CAISDWGGMMETQYF.

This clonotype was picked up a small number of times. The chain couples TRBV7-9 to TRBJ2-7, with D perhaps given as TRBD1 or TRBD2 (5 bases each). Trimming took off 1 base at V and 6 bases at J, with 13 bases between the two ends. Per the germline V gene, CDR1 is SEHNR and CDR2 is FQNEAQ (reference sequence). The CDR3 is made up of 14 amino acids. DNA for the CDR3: TGTGCCAGCAGCTTAGTTGGGGGATATCGCGAGCAGTACTTC. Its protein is CASSLVGGYREQYF.

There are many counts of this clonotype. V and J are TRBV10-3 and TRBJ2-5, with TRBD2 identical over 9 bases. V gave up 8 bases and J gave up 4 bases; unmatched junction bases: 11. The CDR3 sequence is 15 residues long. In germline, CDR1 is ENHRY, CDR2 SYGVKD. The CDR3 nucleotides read TGTGCCATCGGTCCGGGGCGGGAGGGCCGAGAGACCCAGTACTTC. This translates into CAIGPGREGRETQYF.

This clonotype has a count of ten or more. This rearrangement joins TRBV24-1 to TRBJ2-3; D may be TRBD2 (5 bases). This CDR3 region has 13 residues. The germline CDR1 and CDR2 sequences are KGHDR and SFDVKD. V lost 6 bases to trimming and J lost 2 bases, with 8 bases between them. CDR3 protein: CATSIGITDTQYF. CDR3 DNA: TGTGCCACCAGTATCGGGATCACAGATACGCAGTATTTT.

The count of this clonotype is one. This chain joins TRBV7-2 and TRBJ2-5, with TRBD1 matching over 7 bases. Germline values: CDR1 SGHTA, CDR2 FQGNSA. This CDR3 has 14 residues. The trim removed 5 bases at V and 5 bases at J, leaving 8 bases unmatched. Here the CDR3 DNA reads TGTGCCAGCAGCCCGGACAGGATTGGGGAGACCCAGTACTTC. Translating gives CASSPDRIGETQYF.

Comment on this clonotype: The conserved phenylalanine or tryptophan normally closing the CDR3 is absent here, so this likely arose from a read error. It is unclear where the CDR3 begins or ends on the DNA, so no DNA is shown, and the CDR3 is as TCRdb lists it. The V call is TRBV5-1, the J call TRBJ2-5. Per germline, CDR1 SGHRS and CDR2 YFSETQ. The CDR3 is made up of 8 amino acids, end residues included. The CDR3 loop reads CASSLTRA.

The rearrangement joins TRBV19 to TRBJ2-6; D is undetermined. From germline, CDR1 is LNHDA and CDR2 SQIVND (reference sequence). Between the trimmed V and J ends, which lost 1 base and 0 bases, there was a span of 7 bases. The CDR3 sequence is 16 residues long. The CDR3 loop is CASSIAVGSGANVLTF. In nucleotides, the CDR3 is TGTGCCAGTAGTATAGCGGTGGGCTCTGGGGCCAACGTCCTGACTTTC.

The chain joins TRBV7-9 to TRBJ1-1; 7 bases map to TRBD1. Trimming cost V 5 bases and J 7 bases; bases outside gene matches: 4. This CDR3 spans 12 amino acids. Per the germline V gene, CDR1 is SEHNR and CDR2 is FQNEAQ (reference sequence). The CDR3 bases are TGTGCCAGCAGCAAAGACAGGGATGAAGCTTTCTTT. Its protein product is CASSKDRDEAFF. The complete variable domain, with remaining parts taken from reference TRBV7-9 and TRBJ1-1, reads DTGVSQNPRHKITKRGQNVTFRCDPISEHNRLYWYRQTLGQGPEFLTYFQNEAQLEKSRLLSDRFSAERPKGSFSTLEIQRTEQGDSAMYLCASSKDRDEAFFGQGTRLTVV.